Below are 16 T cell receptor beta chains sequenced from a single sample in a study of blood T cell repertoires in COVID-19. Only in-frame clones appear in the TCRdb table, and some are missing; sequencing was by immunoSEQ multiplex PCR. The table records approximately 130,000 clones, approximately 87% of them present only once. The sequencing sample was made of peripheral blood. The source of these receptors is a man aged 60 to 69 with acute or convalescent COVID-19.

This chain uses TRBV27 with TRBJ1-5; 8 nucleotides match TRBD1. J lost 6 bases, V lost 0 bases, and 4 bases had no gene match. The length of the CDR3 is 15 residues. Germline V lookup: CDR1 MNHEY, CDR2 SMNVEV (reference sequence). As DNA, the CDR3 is TGTGCCAGCAGTTTATCGGCAGGGGGCGGTCAGCCCCAGCATTTT. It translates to CASSLSAGGGQPQHF.

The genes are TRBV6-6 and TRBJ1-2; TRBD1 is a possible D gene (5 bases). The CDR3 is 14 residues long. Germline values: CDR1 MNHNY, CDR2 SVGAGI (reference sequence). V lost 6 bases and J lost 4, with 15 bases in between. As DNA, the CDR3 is TGTGCCAGCAGCCCCACGGGGGGGGGCTATGGCTACACCTTC. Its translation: CASSPTGGGYGYTF.

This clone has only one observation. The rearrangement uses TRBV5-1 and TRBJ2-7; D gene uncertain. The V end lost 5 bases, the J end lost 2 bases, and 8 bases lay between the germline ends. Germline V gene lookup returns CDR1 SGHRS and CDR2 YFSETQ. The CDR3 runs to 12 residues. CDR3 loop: CASSDSTYEQYF. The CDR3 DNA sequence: TGCGCCAGCAGTGATTCTACCTACGAGCAGTACTTC.

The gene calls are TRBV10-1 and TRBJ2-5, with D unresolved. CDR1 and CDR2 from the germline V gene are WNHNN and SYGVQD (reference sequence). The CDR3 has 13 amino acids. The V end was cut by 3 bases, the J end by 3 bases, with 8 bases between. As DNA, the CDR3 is TGCGCCAGCAGTGAAGGCGGAAAAGAGACCCAGTACTTC. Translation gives CASSEGGKETQYF.

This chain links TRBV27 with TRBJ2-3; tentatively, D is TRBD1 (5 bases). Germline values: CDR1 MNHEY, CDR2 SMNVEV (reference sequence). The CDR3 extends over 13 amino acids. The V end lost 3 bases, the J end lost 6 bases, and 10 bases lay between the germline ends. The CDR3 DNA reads TGTGCCAGCAGTTTCACCTACAGGGATACGCAGTATTTT. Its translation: CASSFTYRDTQYF.

The CDR3 DNA sequence: TGTGCCAGTAGTAGGGCGGGAGAAACCGGGGAGCTGTTTTTT. Its translation: CASSRAGETGELFF. The chain joins TRBV19 to TRBJ2-2; 7 bases are a match to TRBD2. The CDR3 runs to 14 residues. Losses at the gene ends were 4 bases for V and 5 bases for J; bases not matched to a gene: 4. Germline lookup yields CDR1 LNHDA and CDR2 SQIVND (reference sequence).

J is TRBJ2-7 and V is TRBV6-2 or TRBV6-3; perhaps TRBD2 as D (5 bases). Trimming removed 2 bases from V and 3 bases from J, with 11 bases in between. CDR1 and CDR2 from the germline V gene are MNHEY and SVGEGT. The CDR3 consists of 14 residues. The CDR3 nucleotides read TGTGCCAGCAGTTACGGCGGCGCGGGCTACGAGCAGTACTTC. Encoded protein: CASSYGGAGYEQYF.

CDR3 DNA sequence: TGTGCCAGCAGCTCACAGCACGGGGTGACAGATACGCAGTATTTT. This gives the protein CASSSQHGVTDTQYF. The rearrangement joins TRBV11-3 to TRBJ2-3, with a tentative D call TRBD2 (5 bases). The CDR3 extends over 15 amino acids. Germline V gene sequence: CDR1 SGHNT, CDR2 YENEEA. Between the trimmed V and J ends, which lost 4 bases and 3 bases, there was a span of 14 bases.

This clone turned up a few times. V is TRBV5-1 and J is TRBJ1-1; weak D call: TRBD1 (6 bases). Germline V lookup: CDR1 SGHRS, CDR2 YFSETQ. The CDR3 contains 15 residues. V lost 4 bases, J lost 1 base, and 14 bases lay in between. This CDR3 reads CASSSAGARNTEAFF. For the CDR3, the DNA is TGCGCCAGCAGCAGTGCAGGGGCCCGGAACACTGAAGCTTTCTTT.

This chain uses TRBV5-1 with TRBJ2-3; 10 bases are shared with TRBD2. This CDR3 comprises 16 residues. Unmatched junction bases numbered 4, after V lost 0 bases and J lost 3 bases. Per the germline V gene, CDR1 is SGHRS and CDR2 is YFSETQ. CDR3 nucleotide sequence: TGCGCCAGCAGCTTGGGTCCTAGCGGGAGTACAGATACGCAGTATTTT. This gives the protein CASSLGPSGSTDTQYF.

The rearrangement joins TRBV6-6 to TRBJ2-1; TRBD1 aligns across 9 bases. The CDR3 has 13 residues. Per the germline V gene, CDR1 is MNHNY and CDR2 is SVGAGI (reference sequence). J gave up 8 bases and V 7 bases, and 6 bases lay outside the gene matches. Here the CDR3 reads CASTLTGGHEQFF. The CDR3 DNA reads TGTGCCAGCACCTTGACAGGGGGGCATGAGCAGTTCTTC.

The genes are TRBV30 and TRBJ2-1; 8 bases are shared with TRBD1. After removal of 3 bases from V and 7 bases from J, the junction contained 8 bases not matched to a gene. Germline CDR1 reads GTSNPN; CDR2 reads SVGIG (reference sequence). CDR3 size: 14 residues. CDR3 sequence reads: CAWRNQGAGNEQFF. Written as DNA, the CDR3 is TGTGCCTGGAGAAACCAGGGGGCAGGTAATGAGCAGTTCTTC.

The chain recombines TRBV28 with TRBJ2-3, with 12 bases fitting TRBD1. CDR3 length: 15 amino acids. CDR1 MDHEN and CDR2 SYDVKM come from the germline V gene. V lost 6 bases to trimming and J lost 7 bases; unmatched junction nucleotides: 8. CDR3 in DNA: TGTGCCAGCAGGCGCCGGGACAGGGGGCTGTATACGCAGTATTTT. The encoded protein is CASRRRDRGLYTQYF.

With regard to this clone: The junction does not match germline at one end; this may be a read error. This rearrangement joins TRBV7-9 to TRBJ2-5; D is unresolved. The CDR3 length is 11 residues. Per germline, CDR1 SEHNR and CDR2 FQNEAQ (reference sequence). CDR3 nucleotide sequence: TGTGCCAGCAGCAACCAGGAGACCCAGTACTTC. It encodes CASSNQETQYF.

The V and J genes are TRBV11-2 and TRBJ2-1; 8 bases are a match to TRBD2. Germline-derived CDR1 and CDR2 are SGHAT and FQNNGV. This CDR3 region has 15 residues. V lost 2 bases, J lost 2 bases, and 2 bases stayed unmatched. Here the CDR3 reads CASSLSGGPYNEQFF. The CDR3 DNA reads TGTGCCAGCAGCTTATCGGGAGGGCCCTACAATGAGCAGTTCTTC.

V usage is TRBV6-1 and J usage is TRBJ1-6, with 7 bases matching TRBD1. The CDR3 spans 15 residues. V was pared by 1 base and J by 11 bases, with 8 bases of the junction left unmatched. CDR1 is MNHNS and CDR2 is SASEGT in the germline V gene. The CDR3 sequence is CASSEVRGEFPPLHF. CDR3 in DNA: TGTGCCAGCAGTGAAGTCAGGGGGGAGTTTCCACCCCTCCACTTT.